This T cell receptor beta chain was identified in a study of blood T cell repertoires in COVID-19. A few counts support this clone. The V segment lost 7 bases and the J segment 7 bases; nucleotides outside the gene matches: 8. The CDR3 has 15 residues. Germline V gene sequence: CDR1 MNHEY, CDR2 SVGAGI. This table comes from immunoSEQ multiplex PCR, and its TCRdb copy is limited to in-frame clones, with some not included. Among 45,000 to 65,000 clones, about four fifths were seen once, and the ten largest hold about 7%. The chain employs TRBV6-5 and TRBJ1-6; 9 bases align to TRBD1. The sequencing sample was made of peripheral blood. The TCR was taken from a man in his sixties or seventies with active COVID-19. The CDR3 is CASNPGQGRNSPLHF. Here the CDR3 DNA reads TGTGCCAGCAATCCGGGACAGGGCAGGAATTCACCCCTCCACTTT.